These T cell receptor beta chains were read from a single sample in a study of radiotherapy plus CTLA-4 blockade in lung cancer. Assay: immunoSEQ multiplex PCR; the TCRdb copy retains only in-frame clones and omits some. The data show about 66,000 clones, about four fifths seen once. Here the sequenced sample was peripheral blood, taken from a patient treated with radiotherapy plus ipilimumab. The receptors here all came from a human donor with non-small cell lung cancer who had a partial response to radiotherapy plus ipilimumab. CDR3s include the opening cysteine and the closing phenylalanine or tryptophan. A D gene is named only where the DNA matches it firmly.

>NA|TRBV19|TRBJ2-1
TGTGCCAGCGCCGGGGGGCAGGGCTTCAATGAGCAGTTCTTC
CASAGGQGFNEQFF
>NA|TRBV7-2|TRBJ2-5
TGTGCCAGCAGCACCAGGGGTGGGGAGACCCAGTACTTC
CASSTRGGETQYF
>TRBD2|TRBV27|TRBJ2-1
TGTGCCAGCAGTTTGACTAGCTCGGTGAATGAGCAGTTCTTC
CASSLTSSVNEQFF
>TRBD2|TRBV5-1|TRBJ2-1
TGCGCCAGCAGCTACCTTGGCGGGAGCACCTACAATGAGCAGTTCTTC
CASSYLGGSTYNEQFF
>NA|TRBV28|TRBJ2-1
TGTGCCAGCAGTTTGGAGGGGCCCCCCTCCAATGAGCAGTTCTTC
CASSLEGPPSNEQFF
>TRBD2|TRBV5-1|TRBJ2-2
TGCGCCAGCAGCTTGCGCGGCGGGGGAGTACGGACCGGGGAGCTGTTTTTT
CASSLRGGGVRTGELFF
>TRBD1|TRBV5-1|TRBJ1-1
TGCGCCAGCAGTTTGCCGGGGACAGGGACTTCGAGGAACACTGAAGCTTTCTTT
CASSLPGTGTSRNTEAFF
>NA|TRBV5-1|TRBJ2-5
TGCGCCAGTAGCGACCAGGGAGAGACCCAGTACTTC
CASSDQGETQYF
>TRBD1|TRBV2|TRBJ1-5
TGTGCCAGCAGTGAAGAGGAGAGGACAGGACCCAATCAGCCCCAGCATTTT
CASSEEERTGPNQPQHF
>TRBD1|TRBV5-1|TRBJ2-7
TGCGCCAGCAGCTACGCCGGGACAGGGGGCCGCGAGCAGTACTTC
CASSYAGTGGREQYF
>TRBD1|TRBV5-1|TRBJ1-1
TGCGCCAGCAGACGAATCGACAGGGCGGGCACTGAAGCTTTCTTT
CASRRIDRAGTEAFF
>TRBD2|TRBV27|TRBJ2-1
TGTGCCAGCAGGCCGGGACTAGCGATGTACAATGAGCAGTTCTTC
CASRPGLAMYNEQFF
>NA|TRBV30|TRBJ1-1
TGTGCCTGGACCGGTTCTCAGGGTTTCAACACTGAAGCTTTCTTT
CAWTGSQGFNTEAFF
>TRBD1|TRBV7-9|TRBJ1-5
TGTGCCAGCAGCTTAGGGGACAGGCTAGATCAGCCCCAGCATTTT
CASSLGDRLDQPQHF
>NA|TRBV15|TRBJ1-2
TGTGCCACCAGCGTTCCCGGGATGGGCTATGGCTACACCTTC
CATSVPGMGYGYTF
>NA|TRBV11-2|TRBJ2-5
TGTGCCAGCAGCTTAGATCACGGGGGAGACGAGACCCAGTACTTC
CASSLDHGGDETQYF
>NA|TRBV6-5|TRBJ2-1
TGTGCCAGCAGTTATGAGGGGGTAGTTGATGAGCAGTTCTTC
CASSYEGVVDEQFF